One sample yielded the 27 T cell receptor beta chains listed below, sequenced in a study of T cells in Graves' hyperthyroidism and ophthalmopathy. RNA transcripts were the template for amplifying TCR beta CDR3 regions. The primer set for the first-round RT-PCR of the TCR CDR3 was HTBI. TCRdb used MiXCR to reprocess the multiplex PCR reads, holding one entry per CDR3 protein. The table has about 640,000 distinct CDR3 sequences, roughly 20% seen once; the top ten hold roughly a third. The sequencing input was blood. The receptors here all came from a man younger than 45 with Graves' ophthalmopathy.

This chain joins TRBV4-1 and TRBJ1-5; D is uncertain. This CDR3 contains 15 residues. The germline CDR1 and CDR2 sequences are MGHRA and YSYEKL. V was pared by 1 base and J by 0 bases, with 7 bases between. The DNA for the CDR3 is TGCGCCAGCAGCCAAGCCGACTATAGCAATCAGCCCCAGCATTTT. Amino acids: CASSQADYSNQPQHF.

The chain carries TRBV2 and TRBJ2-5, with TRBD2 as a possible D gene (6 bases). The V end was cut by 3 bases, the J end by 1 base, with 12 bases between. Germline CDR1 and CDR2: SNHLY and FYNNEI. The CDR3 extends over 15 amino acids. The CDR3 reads CASSDGGVIQETQYF. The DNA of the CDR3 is TGTGCCAGCAGTGACGGGGGAGTGATCCAAGAGACCCAGTACTTC.

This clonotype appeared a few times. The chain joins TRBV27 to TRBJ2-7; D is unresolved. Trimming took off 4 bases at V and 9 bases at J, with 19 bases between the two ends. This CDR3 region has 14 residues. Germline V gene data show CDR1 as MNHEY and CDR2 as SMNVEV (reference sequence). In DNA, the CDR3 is TGTGCCAGCAGTTCCGCCGGGCTCCAACGCGGGCAGTACTTC. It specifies CASSSAGLQRGQYF.

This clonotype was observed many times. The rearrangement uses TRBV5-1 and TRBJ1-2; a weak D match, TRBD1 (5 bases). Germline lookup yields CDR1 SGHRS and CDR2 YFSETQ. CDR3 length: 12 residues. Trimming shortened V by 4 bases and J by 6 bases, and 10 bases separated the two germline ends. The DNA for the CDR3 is TGCGCCAGCAGCCGGGGCAATGATGGCTACACCTTC. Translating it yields CASSRGNDGYTF.

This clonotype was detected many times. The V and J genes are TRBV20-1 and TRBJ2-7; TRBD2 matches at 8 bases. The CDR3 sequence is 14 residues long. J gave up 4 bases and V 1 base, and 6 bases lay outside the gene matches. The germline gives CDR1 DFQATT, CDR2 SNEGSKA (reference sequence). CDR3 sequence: CSARVGGRLYEQYF. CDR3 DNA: TGCAGTGCTAGAGTCGGCGGGAGGTTATACGAGCAGTACTTC.

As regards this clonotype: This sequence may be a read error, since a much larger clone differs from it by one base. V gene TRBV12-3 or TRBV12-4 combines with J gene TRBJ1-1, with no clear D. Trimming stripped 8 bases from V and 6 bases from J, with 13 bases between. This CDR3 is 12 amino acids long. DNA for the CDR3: TGTGCCAGCCGATCTGGTAACTCTGAAGCTTTCTTT. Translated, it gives CASRSGNSEAFF.

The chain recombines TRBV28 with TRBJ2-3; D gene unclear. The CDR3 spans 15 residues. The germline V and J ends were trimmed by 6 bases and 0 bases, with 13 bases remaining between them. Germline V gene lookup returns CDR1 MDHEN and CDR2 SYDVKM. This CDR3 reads CASRMRPSSTDTQYF. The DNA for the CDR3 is TGTGCCAGCAGAATGCGGCCCTCTAGCACAGATACGCAGTATTTT.

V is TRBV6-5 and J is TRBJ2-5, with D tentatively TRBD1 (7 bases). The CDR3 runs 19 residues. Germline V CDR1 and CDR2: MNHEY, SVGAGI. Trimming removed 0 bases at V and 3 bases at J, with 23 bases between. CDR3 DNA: TGTGCCAGCAGTTACTCGAGGGAGGACCCGGGACAGATAGAAGAGACCCAGTACTTC. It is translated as CASSYSREDPGQIEETQYF.

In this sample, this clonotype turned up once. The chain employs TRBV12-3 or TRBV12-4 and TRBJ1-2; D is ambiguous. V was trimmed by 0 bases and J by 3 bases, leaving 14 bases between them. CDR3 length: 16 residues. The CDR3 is CASSLAPGFQDYGYTF. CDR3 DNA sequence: TGTGCCAGCAGTTTAGCACCGGGTTTTCAGGACTATGGCTACACCTTC.

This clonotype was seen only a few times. This CDR3 reads CSALLKGGTDYGYTF. The DNA for the CDR3 is TGCAGTGCTTTACTCAAAGGCGGGACAGACTATGGCTACACCTTC. The rearrangement uses TRBV20-1 and TRBJ1-2, with 7 nucleotides matching TRBD1. The CDR3 extends over 15 amino acids. V lost 5 bases and J lost 3; bases outside the gene matches: 12. The germline gives CDR1 DFQATT, CDR2 SNEGSKA (reference sequence).

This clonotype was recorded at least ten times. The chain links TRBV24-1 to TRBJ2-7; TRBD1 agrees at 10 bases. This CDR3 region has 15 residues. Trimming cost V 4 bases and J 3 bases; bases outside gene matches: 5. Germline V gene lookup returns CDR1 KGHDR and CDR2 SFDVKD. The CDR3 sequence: CATSDWTGGFYEQYF. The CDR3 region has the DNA TGTGCCACCAGTGACTGGACAGGGGGTTTCTACGAGCAGTACTTC.

CDR3 in DNA: TGTGCCTGGAGTGTACGGCTCTATCTAGCGGGAGGTTTTAACAATGAGCAGTTCTTC. This codes for CAWSVRLYLAGGFNNEQFF. This chain joins TRBV30 and TRBJ2-1, with TRBD2 identical over 11 bases. The ends lost 0 bases at V and 5 bases at J; junction bases unmatched: 15. CDR1 is GTSNPN and CDR2 is SVGIG in the germline V gene (reference sequence). The CDR3 has 19 amino acids.

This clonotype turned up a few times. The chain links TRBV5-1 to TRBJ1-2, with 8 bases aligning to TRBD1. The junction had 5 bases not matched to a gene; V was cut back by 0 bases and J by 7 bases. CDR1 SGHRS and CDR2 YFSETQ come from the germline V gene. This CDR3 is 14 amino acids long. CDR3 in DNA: TGCGCCAGCAGCTTGGCACAGGGGGTAGGTGGCTACACCTTC. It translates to CASSLAQGVGGYTF.

Here the CDR3 DNA reads TGTGCCACCAGCAGAGTCTCCCTAGCGGGAGTTTACGAGCAGTACTTC. It translates to CATSRVSLAGVYEQYF. This chain uses TRBV15 with TRBJ2-7, with 10 positions matching TRBD2. Germline loops: CDR1 LNHNV, CDR2 YYDKDF (reference sequence). The CDR3 has 16 amino acids. The ends lost 1 base at V and 4 bases at J; junction bases unmatched: 7.

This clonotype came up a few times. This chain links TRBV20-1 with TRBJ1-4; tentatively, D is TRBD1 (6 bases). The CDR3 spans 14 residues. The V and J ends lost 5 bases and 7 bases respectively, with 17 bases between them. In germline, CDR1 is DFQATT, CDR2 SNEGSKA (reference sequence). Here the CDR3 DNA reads TGCAGTGCTTTTTGGGACATGAGGACTGAAAAACTGTTTTTT. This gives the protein CSAFWDMRTEKLFF.

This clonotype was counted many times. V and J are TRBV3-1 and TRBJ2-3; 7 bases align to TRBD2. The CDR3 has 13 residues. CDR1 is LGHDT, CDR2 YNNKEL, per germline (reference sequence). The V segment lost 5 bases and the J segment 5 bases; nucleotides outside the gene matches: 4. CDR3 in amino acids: CASSFGGEDTQYF. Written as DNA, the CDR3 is TGTGCCAGCAGCTTTGGGGGGGAAGATACGCAGTATTTT.

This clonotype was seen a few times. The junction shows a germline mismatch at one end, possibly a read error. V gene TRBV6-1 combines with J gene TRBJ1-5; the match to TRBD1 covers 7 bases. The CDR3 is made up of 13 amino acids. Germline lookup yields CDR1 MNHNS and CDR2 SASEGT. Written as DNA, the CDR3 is TGTGCCAGCAGAGAGAGGGGGCGGGAGCCCCAGGAATTT. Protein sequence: CASRERGREPQEF.

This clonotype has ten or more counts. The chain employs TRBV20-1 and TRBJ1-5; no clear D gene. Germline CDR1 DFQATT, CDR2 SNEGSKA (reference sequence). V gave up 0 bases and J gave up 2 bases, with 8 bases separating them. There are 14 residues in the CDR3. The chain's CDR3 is CSAREGGGNQPQHF. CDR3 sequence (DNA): TGCAGTGCTAGAGAGGGAGGTGGCAATCAGCCCCAGCATTTT.

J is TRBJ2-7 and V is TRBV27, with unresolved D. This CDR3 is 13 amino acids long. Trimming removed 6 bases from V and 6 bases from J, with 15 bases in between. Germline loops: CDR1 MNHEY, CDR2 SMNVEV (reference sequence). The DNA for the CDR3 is TGTGCCAGCAGAGAGGAAGTCGGGTTCGAGCAGTACTTC. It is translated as CASREEVGFEQYF.

In nucleotides, the CDR3 is TGTGCCACCAGTGATTTGAAGGGGGAAGCTTTCTTT. Its translation is CATSDLKGEAFF. The chain is built from TRBV24-1 and TRBJ1-1; TRBD1 might be the D (5 bases). Trimming stripped 0 bases from V and 8 bases from J, with 6 bases between. The CDR3 spans 12 residues. Germline CDR1 KGHDR, CDR2 SFDVKD.

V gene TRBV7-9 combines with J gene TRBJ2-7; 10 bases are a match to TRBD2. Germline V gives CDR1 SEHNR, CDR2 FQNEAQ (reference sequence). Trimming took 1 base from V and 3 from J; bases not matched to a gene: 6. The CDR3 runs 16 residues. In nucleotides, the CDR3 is TGTGCCAGCAGCTTAGGACTAGCGGGTTTTCGCTACGAGCAGTACTTC. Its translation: CASSLGLAGFRYEQYF.

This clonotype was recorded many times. CDR3 loop: CASRPGLAGWNEQYF. CDR3 sequence (DNA): TGTGCCAGCAGGCCCGGACTAGCGGGATGGAACGAGCAGTACTTC. V usage is TRBV28 and J usage is TRBJ2-7; the match to TRBD2 covers 12 bases. V lost 6 bases to trimming and J lost 5 bases; unmatched junction nucleotides: 8. Germline V lookup: CDR1 MDHEN, CDR2 SYDVKM. The CDR3 spans 15 residues.

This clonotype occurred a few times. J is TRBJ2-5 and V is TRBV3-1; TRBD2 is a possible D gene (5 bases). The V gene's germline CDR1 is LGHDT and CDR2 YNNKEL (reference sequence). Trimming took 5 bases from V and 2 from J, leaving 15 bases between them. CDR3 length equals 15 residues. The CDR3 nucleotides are TGTGCCAGCAGCTTCCTGGAGGAAATTCAAGAGACCCAGTACTTC. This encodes CASSFLEEIQETQYF.

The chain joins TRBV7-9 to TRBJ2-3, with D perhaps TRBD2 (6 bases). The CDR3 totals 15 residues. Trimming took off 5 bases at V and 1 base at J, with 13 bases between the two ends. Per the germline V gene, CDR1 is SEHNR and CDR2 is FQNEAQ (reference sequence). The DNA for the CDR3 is TGTGCCAGCAGCCCTGGGGCTAGCGGCACAGATACGCAGTATTTT. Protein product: CASSPGASGTDTQYF. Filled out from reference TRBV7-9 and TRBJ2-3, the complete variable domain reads DTGVSQNPRHKITKRGQNVTFRCDPISEHNRLYWYRQTLGQGPEFLTYFQNEAQLEKSRLLSDRFSAERPKGSFSTLEIQRTEQGDSAMYLCASSPGASGTDTQYFGPGTRLTVL.

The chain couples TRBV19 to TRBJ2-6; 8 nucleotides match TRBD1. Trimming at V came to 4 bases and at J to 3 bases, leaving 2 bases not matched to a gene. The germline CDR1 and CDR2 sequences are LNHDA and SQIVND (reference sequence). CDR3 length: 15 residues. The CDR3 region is CASSRTGFGANVLTF. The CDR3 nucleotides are TGTGCCAGTAGTAGGACAGGGTTTGGGGCCAACGTCCTGACTTTC. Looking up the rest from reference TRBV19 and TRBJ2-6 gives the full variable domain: DGGITQSPKYLFRKEGQNVTLSCEQNLNHDAMYWYRQDPGQGLRLIYYSQIVNDFQKGDIAEGYSVSREKKESFPLTVTSAQKNPTAFYLCASSRTGFGANVLTFGAGSRLTVL.

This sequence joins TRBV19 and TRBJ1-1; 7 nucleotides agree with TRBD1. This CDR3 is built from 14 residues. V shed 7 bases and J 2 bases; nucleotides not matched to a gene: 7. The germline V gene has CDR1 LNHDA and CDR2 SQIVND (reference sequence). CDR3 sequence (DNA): TGTGCCAGTATACCCGGACAGGCCAACACTGAAGCTTTCTTT. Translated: CASIPGQANTEAFF.

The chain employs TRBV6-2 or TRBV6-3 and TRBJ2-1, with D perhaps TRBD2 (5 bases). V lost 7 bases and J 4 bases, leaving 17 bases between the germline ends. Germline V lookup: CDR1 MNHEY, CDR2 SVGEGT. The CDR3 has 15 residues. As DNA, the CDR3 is TGTGCCAGCAATCCCCGTAGACTAAGTTACAATGAGCAGTTCTTC. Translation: CASNPRRLSYNEQFF.